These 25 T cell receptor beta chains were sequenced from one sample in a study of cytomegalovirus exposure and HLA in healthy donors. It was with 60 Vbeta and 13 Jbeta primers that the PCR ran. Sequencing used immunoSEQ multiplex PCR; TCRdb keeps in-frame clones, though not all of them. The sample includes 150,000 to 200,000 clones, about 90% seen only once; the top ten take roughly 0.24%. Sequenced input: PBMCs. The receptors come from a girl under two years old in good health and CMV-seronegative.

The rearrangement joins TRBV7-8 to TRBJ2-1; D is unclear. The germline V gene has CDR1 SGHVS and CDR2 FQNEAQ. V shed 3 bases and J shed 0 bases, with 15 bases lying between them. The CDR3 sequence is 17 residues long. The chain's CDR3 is CASSLRHAVSSYNEQFF. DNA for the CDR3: TGTGCCAGCAGCTTGCGGCACGCAGTTAGCTCCTACAATGAGCAGTTCTTC.

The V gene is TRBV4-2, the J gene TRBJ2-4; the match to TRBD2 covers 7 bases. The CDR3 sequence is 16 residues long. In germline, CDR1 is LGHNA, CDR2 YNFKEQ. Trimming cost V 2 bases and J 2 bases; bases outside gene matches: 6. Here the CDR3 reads CASSQIRGDPKNIQYF. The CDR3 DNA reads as TGTGCCAGCAGCCAAATACGGGGGGATCCCAAAAACATTCAGTACTTC.

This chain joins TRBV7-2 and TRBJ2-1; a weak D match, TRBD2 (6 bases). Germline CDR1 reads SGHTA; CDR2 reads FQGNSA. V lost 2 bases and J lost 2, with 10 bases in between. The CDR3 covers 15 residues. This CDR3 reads CASSLYGGTYNEQFF. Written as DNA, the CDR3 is TGTGCCAGCAGCTTATACGGCGGGACCTACAATGAGCAGTTCTTC. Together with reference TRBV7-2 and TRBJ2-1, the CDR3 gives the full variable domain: GAGVSQSPSNKVTEKGKDVELRCDPISGHTALYWYRQSLGQGLEFLIYFQGNSAPDKSGLPSDRFSAERTGGSVSTLTIQRTQQEDSAVYLCASSLYGGTYNEQFFGPGTRLTVL.

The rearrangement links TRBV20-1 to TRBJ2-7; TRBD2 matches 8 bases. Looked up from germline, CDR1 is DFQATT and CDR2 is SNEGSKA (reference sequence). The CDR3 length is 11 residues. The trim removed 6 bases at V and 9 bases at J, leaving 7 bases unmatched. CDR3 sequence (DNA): TGCAGTGCGGAACTAGCGGATGGGCAGTACTTC. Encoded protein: CSAELADGQYF.

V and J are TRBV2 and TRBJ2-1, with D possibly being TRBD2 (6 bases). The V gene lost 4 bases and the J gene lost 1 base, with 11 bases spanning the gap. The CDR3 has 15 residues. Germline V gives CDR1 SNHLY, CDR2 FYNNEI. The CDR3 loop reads CASSVRDSSYNEQFF. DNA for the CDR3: TGTGCCAGCAGTGTACGGGACTCGTCCTACAATGAGCAGTTCTTC.

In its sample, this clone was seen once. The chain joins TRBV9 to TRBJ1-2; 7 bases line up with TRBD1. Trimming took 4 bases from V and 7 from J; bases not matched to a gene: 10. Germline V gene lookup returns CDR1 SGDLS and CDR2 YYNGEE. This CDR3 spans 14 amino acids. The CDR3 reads CASSRSIGGGGYTF. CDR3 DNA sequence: TGTGCCAGCAGCCGTAGCATAGGGGGCGGTGGCTACACCTTC.

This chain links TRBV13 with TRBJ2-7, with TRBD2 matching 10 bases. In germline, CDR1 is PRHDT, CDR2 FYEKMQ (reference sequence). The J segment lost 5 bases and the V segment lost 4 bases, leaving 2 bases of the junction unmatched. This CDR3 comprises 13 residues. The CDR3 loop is CASSSSGRHEQYF. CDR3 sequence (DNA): TGTGCCAGCAGCTCTAGCGGGAGACACGAGCAGTACTTC.

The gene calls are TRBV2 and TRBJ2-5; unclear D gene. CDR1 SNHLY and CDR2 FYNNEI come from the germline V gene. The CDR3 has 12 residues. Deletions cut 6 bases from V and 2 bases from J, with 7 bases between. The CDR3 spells CASREYQETQYF. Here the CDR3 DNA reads TGTGCCAGCAGGGAGTATCAAGAGACCCAGTACTTC.

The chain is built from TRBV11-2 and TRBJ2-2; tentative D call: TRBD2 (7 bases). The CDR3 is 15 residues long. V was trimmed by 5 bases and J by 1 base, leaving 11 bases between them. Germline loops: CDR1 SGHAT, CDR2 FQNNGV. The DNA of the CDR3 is TGTGCCAGCAGCGGGGGGGCAATGAACACCGGGGAGCTGTTTTTT. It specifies CASSGGAMNTGELFF.

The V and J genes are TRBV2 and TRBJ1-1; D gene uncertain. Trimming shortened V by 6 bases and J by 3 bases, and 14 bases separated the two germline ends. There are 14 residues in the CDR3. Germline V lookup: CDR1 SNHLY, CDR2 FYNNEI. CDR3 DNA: TGTGCCAGCAGAGGCGGGAGGTGGGACACTGAAGCTTTCTTT. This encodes CASRGGRWDTEAFF.

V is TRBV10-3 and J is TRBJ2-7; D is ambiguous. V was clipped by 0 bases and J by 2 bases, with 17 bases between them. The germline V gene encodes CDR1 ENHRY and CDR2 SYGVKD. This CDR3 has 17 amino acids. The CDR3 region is CAISESGEVMPTYEQYF. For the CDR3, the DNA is TGTGCCATCAGTGAGTCGGGTGAGGTAATGCCTACCTACGAGCAGTACTTC.

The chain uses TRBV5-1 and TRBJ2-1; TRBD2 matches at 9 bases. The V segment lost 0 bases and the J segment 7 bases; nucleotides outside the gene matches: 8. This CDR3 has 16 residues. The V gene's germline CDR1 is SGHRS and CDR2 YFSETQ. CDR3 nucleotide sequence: TGCGCCAGCAGCTTGGCTTTGGCGGGGGGGCTAAATGAGCAGTTCTTC. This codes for CASSLALAGGLNEQFF.

CDR3 sequence (DNA): TGTGCCAGCTCACCAGAGGGGAGGAAAGCCACAGATACGCAGTATTTT. As protein: CASSPEGRKATDTQYF. V usage is TRBV18 and J usage is TRBJ2-3, with D tentatively TRBD2 (6 bases). In germline, CDR1 is KGHSH, CDR2 LQKENI. Trimming cost V 2 bases and J 2 bases, with 14 bases left between them. This CDR3 spans 16 amino acids.

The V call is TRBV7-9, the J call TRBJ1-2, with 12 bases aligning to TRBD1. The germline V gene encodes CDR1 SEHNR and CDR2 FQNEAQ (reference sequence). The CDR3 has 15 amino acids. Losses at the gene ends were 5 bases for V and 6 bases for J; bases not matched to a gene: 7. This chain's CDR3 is CASSPRDRGLHGYTF. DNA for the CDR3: TGTGCCAGCAGCCCGAGGGACAGGGGGCTTCATGGCTACACCTTC. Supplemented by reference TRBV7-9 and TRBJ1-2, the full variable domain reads DTGVSQNPRHKITKRGQNVTFRCDPISEHNRLYWYRQTLGQGPEFLTYFQNEAQLEKSRLLSDRFSAERPKGSFSTLEIQRTEQGDSAMYLCASSPRDRGLHGYTFGSGTRLTVV.

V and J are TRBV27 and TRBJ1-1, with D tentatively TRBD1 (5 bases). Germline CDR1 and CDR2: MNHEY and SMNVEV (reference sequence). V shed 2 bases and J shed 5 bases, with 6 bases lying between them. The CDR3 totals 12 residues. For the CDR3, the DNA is TGTGCCAGCAGTTTAACAGGTACTGAAGCTTTCTTT. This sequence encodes CASSLTGTEAFF.

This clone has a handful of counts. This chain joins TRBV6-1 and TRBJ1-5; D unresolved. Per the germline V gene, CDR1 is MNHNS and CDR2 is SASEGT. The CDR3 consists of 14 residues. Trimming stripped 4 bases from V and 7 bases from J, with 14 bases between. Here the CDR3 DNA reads TGTGCCAGCAGTGCCAGGCCAGTAACCCAGCCCCAGCATTTT. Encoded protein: CASSARPVTQPQHF.

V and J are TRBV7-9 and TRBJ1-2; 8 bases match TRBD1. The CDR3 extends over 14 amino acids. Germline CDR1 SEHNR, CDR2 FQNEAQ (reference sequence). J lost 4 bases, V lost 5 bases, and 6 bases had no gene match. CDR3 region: CASSPLTGVYGYTF. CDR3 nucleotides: TGTGCCAGCAGCCCTCTGACAGGGGTCTATGGCTACACCTTC. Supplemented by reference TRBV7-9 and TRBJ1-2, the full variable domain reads DTGVSQNPRHKITKRGQNVTFRCDPISEHNRLYWYRQTLGQGPEFLTYFQNEAQLEKSRLLSDRFSAERPKGSFSTLEIQRTEQGDSAMYLCASSPLTGVYGYTFGSGTRLTVV.

This chain's CDR3 is CASSLYPLRGDQPQHF. In nucleotides, the CDR3 is TGCGCCAGCAGCTTGTACCCTCTGCGGGGAGATCAGCCCCAGCATTTT. V is TRBV5-1 and J is TRBJ1-5; no clear D gene. This CDR3 has 16 residues. CDR1 SGHRS and CDR2 YFSETQ come from the germline V gene. Between the trimmed V and J ends, which lost 1 base and 5 bases, there was a span of 16 bases. The full variable domain, its missing parts supplied by reference TRBV5-1 and TRBJ1-5, is KAGVTQTPRYLIKTRGQQVTLSCSPISGHRSVSWYQQTPGQGLQFLFEYFSETQRNKGNFPGRFSGRQFSNSRSEMNVSTLELGDSALYLCASSLYPLRGDQPQHFGDGTRLSIL.

The DNA for the CDR3 is TGTGCCAGCAGCCTCCCGGGACTCTTCTCGAACACCGGGGAGCTGTTTTTT. This gives the protein CASSLPGLFSNTGELFF. The V gene is TRBV5-6, the J gene TRBJ2-2; a weak D match, TRBD2 (6 bases). Per the germline V gene, CDR1 is SGHDT and CDR2 is YYEEEE. V lost 4 bases to trimming and J lost 0 bases, with 16 bases between them. The CDR3 consists of 17 residues.

The DNA of the CDR3 is TGTGCCAGTACTCAGGACAGGGGGAATGGCTACACCTTC. It is translated as CASTQDRGNGYTF. The J gene is TRBJ1-2, the V gene TRBV19, with 10 bases aligning to TRBD1. V was pared by 7 bases and J by 6 bases, with 5 bases of the junction left unmatched. Looked up from germline, CDR1 is LNHDA and CDR2 is SQIVND (reference sequence). The CDR3 has 13 amino acids. The complete variable domain, with remaining parts taken from reference TRBV19 and TRBJ1-2, reads DGGITQSPKYLFRKEGQNVTLSCEQNLNHDAMYWYRQDPGQGLRLIYYSQIVNDFQKGDIAEGYSVSREKKESFPLTVTSAQKNPTAFYLCASTQDRGNGYTFGSGTRLTVV.

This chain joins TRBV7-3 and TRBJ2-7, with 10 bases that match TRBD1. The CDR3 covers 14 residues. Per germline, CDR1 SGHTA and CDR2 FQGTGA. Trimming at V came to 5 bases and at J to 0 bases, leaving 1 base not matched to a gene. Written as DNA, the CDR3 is TGTGCCAGCAGCCGGGACAGGGGCTCCTACGAGCAGTACTTC. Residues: CASSRDRGSYEQYF.

CDR3 coding DNA: TGCGCCAGCAGCCCCTGGACATCTGGGGCCAACGTCCTGACTTTC. It translates to CASSPWTSGANVLTF. The V gene is TRBV5-1, the J gene TRBJ2-6; tentatively, D is TRBD1 (5 bases). Germline V CDR1 and CDR2: SGHRS, YFSETQ. The CDR3 sequence is 15 residues long. Trimming cost V 4 bases and J 1 base, with 9 bases left between them.

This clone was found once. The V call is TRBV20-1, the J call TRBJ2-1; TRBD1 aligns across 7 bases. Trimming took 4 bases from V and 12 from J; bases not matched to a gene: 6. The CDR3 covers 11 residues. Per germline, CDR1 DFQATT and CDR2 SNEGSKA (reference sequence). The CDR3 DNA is TGCAGTGCTAAACGCCGGACAGGGCAGTTCTTC. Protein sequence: CSAKRRTGQFF.

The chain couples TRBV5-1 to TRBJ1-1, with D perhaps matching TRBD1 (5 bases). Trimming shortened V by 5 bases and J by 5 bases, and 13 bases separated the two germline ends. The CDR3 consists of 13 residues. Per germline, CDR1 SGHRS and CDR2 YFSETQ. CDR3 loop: CASSMRGGTEAFF. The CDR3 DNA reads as TGCGCCAGCAGTATGAGGGGAGGAACTGAAGCTTTCTTT.

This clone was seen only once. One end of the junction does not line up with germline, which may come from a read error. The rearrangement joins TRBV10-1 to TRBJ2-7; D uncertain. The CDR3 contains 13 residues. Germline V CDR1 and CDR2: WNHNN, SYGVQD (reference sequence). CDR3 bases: TGCGCCAACAGTTTCGAACTTACCTACGAGCAGTACTTC. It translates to CANSFELTYEQYF.